This T cell receptor (beta chain) was sequenced in a study of cytomegalovirus exposure and HLA in healthy donors. The study's findings and limits: TCR beta sequences reportedly predicted the HLA-A and HLA-B alleles of most subjects accurately. Earlier analysis yielded a pattern in which most TCR beta V segments were productive about 87% or about 30% of the time.

Germline CDR1 and CDR2: SGHAT and FQNNGV. This CDR3 is built from 15 residues. V lost 5 bases to trimming and J lost 4 bases; unmatched junction nucleotides: 5. On this clone: Its specificity is not known.

PCR was performed using 60 Vbeta and 13 Jbeta primers. Method: immunoSEQ multiplex PCR; TCRdb's copy keeps in-frame clones and lacks some. The sample holds about 110,000 clones, about 70% seen once. This chain connects TRBV11-2 to TRBJ1-2; 12 bases agree with TRBD1. The sequence was collected from a boy younger than 18 in good health and CMV-seronegative. Sequenced sample: PBMCs. CDR3 residues: CASSGTGGRSYGYTF. The CDR3 DNA is TGTGCCAGCAGCGGGACAGGGGGCCGGTCCTATGGCTACACCTTC.